This T cell receptor beta chain was sequenced during a study of beta chain features in type 1 diabetes. General observations from the study: Whether HLA type affects TCRB rearrangement stayed undetermined in the present work.

Trimming left V 5 bases short and J 0 bases short, with 14 bases between. Germline V gene data show CDR1 as SGHTA and CDR2 as FQGNSA. The CDR3 loop spans 17 amino acids. The table lists this clone with a few counts. The antigen remains unidentified. Central memory, naive, regulatory and stem cell-like memory CD4+ cells were sorted by CD45RO/CCR7/CD25/CD127/CD95/CD27. Every bit of the isolated RNA underwent reverse transcription, so sequencing read expressed TCRB transcripts. TCRdb keeps only in-frame clones here, not all; method: immunoSEQ multiplex PCR. The data show a few hundred thousand clones, around 15% seen once.

The J gene is TRBJ2-6, the V gene TRBV7-2; D might be TRBD1 (5 bases). Sequencing used central memory CD4+ T cells from blood. This receptor was taken from a man aged 30 to 39 in good health. Here the CDR3 reads CASSVDSSTSGANVLTF. The CDR3 DNA reads as TGTGCCAGCAGCGTAGACAGCTCCACCTCTGGGGCCAACGTCCTGACTTTC.